This T cell receptor beta chain was sequenced for a study of tumor-infiltrating lymphocytes in primary liver carcinoma. This CDR3 has 19 amino acids. V lost 2 bases, J lost 4 bases, and 24 bases lay in between. Per the germline V gene, CDR1 is MNHEY and CDR2 is SVGEGT. Priming with a constant-region primer yielded TCR beta cDNA from 400 to 500 ng total RNA. TCR beta libraries came from three nested multiplex PCR rounds using slightly modified ARM-PCR. Each of the first two PCR rounds ran approximately 9 cycles with TRBV1-TRBV30 forward and C-beta reverse primers. TCRdb passed the multiplex PCR reads through MiXCR, listing each CDR3 protein once. The table has about 350,000 distinct CDR3 sequences, 65% seen once; the top ten hold approximately 5.9%. On this clonotype itself: A much larger clone is a single base away; this may be a read error.

Germline DNA was extracted too, while blood RNA derived from unsorted whole blood. The V gene is TRBV6-2 or TRBV6-3, the J gene TRBJ1-5, with D perhaps TRBD1 (5 bases). The source is a man aged 40-49 years with primary liver carcinoma and hepatitis B virus infection. Sequencing was carried out using peripheral blood. This CDR3 is CASSYSVREREALNQPQHF. The CDR3 DNA reads as TGTGCCAGCAGTTACAGCGTCAGGGAGAGGGAGGCTTTGAATCAGCCCCAGCATTTT.